The next 23 T cell receptor beta chains were all read from a single sample in a study of T cell responses to AZD1222 COVID-19 vaccine. Here immunoSEQ multiplex PCR was the method, and the copy in TCRdb shows in-frame clones only, minus some. The sample lists 130,000 to 150,000 clones; around 90% were seen once. This material consisted of peripheral blood, taken on day 0 of AZD1222 vaccination. The receptors were sampled from an adult in good health.

The chain links TRBV20-1 to TRBJ2-4; 10 nucleotides line up with TRBD2. Trimming at V came to 3 bases and at J to 2 bases, leaving 10 bases not matched to a gene. Germline loops: CDR1 DFQATT, CDR2 SNEGSKA (reference sequence). CDR3 length equals 17 residues. The DNA for the CDR3 is TGCAGTGCTAGTGCTAGCGGGGGACAATTTTCCAAAAACATTCAGTACTTC. It is translated as CSASASGGQFSKNIQYF.

V gene TRBV28 combines with J gene TRBJ1-4; no reliable D call. The CDR3 contains 14 residues. Germline CDR1 is MDHEN and CDR2 is SYDVKM. V was clipped by 7 bases and J by 5 bases, with 14 bases between them. CDR3 protein: CASTIGRLNEKLFF. The CDR3 DNA is TGTGCCAGCACCATCGGACGGCTGAATGAAAAACTGTTTTTT.

This chain links TRBV6-5 with TRBJ2-7; TRBD1 is a possible D gene (6 bases). The V gene's germline CDR1 is MNHEY and CDR2 SVGAGI. The CDR3 consists of 13 residues. The V end was cut by 4 bases, the J end by 2 bases, with 9 bases between. The CDR3 loop is CASSLQGTYEQYF. CDR3 sequence (DNA): TGTGCCAGCAGTTTACAGGGAACCTACGAGCAGTACTTC.

Only one count was recorded for this clone. The V call is TRBV3-1 (or the pseudogene TRBV3-2), the J call TRBJ2-5; maybe TRBD2 (5 bases). The CDR3 spans 13 residues. Germline CDR1 and CDR2: LGHDT and YNNKEL (reference sequence). The V gene lost 1 base and the J gene lost 5 bases, with 8 bases spanning the gap. CDR3 amino acids: CASSQATRETQYF. The CDR3 region has the DNA TGTGCCAGCAGCCAAGCTACTAGGGAGACCCAGTACTTC.

The chain has TRBV28 and TRBJ1-6; D not resolved. Trimming took 5 bases from V and 8 from J, leaving 19 bases between them. CDR1 and CDR2 (germline): MDHEN, SYDVKM. CDR3 length: 16 amino acids. The CDR3: CASSPYLLYPHSPLHF. In nucleotides, the CDR3 is TGTGCCAGCAGTCCCTACCTCCTTTACCCTCATTCACCCCTCCACTTT.

The chain is built from TRBV27 and TRBJ1-2; D not resolved. Germline values: CDR1 MNHEY, CDR2 SMNVEV (reference sequence). The V and J ends lost 6 bases and 8 bases respectively, with 10 bases between them. The CDR3 is made up of 11 amino acids. The CDR3 DNA sequence: TGTGCCAGCAGATACGAAGGGGGCTACACCTTC. As protein: CASRYEGGYTF.

This rearrangement joins TRBV28 to TRBJ2-5; 12 nucleotides line up with TRBD2. V trimming: 6 bases; J trimming: 4 bases; junction bases outside the gene matches: 0. The CDR3 is 13 amino acids. Germline assignment: CDR1 MDHEN and CDR2 SYDVKM. The CDR3 nucleotides are TGTGCCAGCAGGACTAGCGGGAGAGAGACCCAGTACTTC. This translates into CASRTSGRETQYF. Full variable domain (missing parts from reference TRBV28 and TRBJ2-5): DVKVTQSSRYLVKRTGEKVFLECVQDMDHENMFWYRQDPGLGLRLIYFSYDVKMKEKGDIPEGYSVSREKKERFSLILESASTNQTSMYLCASRTSGRETQYFGPGTRLLVL.

This clone was found once. V gene TRBV6-5 combines with J gene TRBJ2-7, with D perhaps matching TRBD1 (5 bases). Trimming stripped 0 bases from V and 3 bases from J, with 12 bases between. The CDR3 spans 15 residues. Germline-derived CDR1 and CDR2 are MNHEY and SVGAGI. CDR3 sequence: CASSYSARVGYEQYF. In nucleotides, the CDR3 is TGTGCCAGCAGTTACTCGGCCAGGGTCGGCTACGAGCAGTACTTC.

The chain carries TRBV6-5 and TRBJ1-1; D ambiguous. The germline V gene has CDR1 MNHEY and CDR2 SVGAGI. The CDR3 covers 15 residues. Trimming removed 0 bases from V and 0 bases from J, with 8 bases in between. In DNA, the CDR3 is TGTGCCAGCAGTTACTCGAGAATGATGAACACTGAAGCTTTCTTT. Translated, it gives CASSYSRMMNTEAFF.

The chain is built from TRBV19 and TRBJ2-1; no clear D gene. Germline lookup yields CDR1 LNHDA and CDR2 SQIVND (reference sequence). Trimming shortened V by 1 base and J by 4 bases, and 14 bases separated the two germline ends. This CDR3 comprises 16 residues. DNA for the CDR3: TGTGCCAGTAGTATAGGGGCGTCTGGGCCATACAATGAGCAGTTCTTC. Protein sequence: CASSIGASGPYNEQFF.

The chain recombines TRBV6-2 or TRBV6-3 with TRBJ2-5; D may be TRBD1 (5 bases). Per the germline V gene, CDR1 is MNHEY and CDR2 is SVGEGT. The CDR3 extends over 15 amino acids. Trimming shortened V by 2 bases and J by 3 bases, and 13 bases separated the two germline ends. The CDR3, as DNA: TGTGCCAGCAGTTACCATGGCAGGGTTGAAGAGACCCAGTACTTC. It specifies CASSYHGRVEETQYF.

This clone was recorded a few times. V gene TRBV4-3 combines with J gene TRBJ2-6; no definite D call. This CDR3 is 16 amino acids long. Germline-derived CDR1 and CDR2 are LGHNA and YSLEER. V lost 0 bases and J 3 bases, leaving 9 bases between the germline ends. CDR3 coding DNA: TGCGCCAGCAGCCAAGAGACCGCGAGTGGGGCCAACGTCCTGACTTTC. It encodes CASSQETASGANVLTF.

The V gene is TRBV25-1, the J gene TRBJ1-1, with 9 bases aligning to TRBD1. The J segment lost 3 bases and the V segment lost 3 bases, leaving 5 bases of the junction unmatched. CDR1 and CDR2 (germline): MGHDK, SYGVNS. This CDR3 region has 15 residues. CDR3 amino acids: CASSDRGTGHTEAFF. CDR3 coding DNA: TGTGCCAGCAGTGATCGCGGGACAGGGCACACTGAAGCTTTCTTT.

The chain recombines TRBV25-1 with TRBJ1-1, with D uncertain. The CDR3 is made up of 15 amino acids. Germline CDR1 is MGHDK and CDR2 is SYGVNS. Trimming pared 1 base from V and 1 base from J, leaving 10 bases between. CDR3 DNA sequence: TGTGCCAGCAGTGAATTTCAACAGACGAACACTGAAGCTTTCTTT. Protein product: CASSEFQQTNTEAFF. Together with reference TRBV25-1 and TRBJ1-1, the CDR3 gives the full variable domain: EADIYQTPRYLVIGTGKKITLECSQTMGHDKMYWYQQDPGMELHLIHYSYGVNSTEKGDLSSESTVSRIRTEHFPLTLESARPSHTSQYLCASSEFQQTNTEAFFGQGTRLTVV.

The chain links TRBV11-3 to TRBJ2-1, with D possibly being TRBD2 (5 bases). The V and J ends lost 1 base and 4 bases respectively, with 11 bases between them. CDR1 is SGHNT and CDR2 is YENEEA in the germline V gene. This CDR3 has 15 amino acids. As DNA, the CDR3 is TGTGCCAGCAGCTTAGGTGGGCTAGCATACAATGAGCAGTTCTTC. Encoded protein: CASSLGGLAYNEQFF.

The genes are TRBV9 and TRBJ2-7, with 7 bases identical to TRBD1. Trimming removed 3 bases from V and 6 bases from J; junction bases left unmatched: 3. Looked up from germline, CDR1 is SGDLS and CDR2 is YYNGEE. The CDR3 consists of 12 residues. This CDR3 reads CASSGQGTEQYF. The CDR3 DNA sequence: TGTGCCAGCAGCGGACAGGGCACCGAGCAGTACTTC.

The V gene is TRBV24-1, the J gene TRBJ2-2, with D perhaps TRBD2 (6 bases). V was trimmed by 3 bases and J by 5 bases, leaving 15 bases between them. The CDR3 sequence is 16 residues long. Looked up from germline, CDR1 is KGHDR and CDR2 is SFDVKD. The CDR3 bases are TGTGCCACCAGTGATCCCTCGAGGGAGGTTACCGGGGAGCTGTTTTTT. As protein: CATSDPSREVTGELFF.

CDR3 in DNA: TGTGCCAGCAGACAAGGGACTAGCGGGAGGATGTACAATGAGCAGTTCTTC. This translates into CASRQGTSGRMYNEQFF. This sequence joins TRBV2 and TRBJ2-1; 15 bases map to TRBD2. The CDR3 has 17 residues. Germline values: CDR1 SNHLY, CDR2 FYNNEI. J was trimmed by 4 bases and V by 6 bases; bases with no gene match: 7.

The CDR3 here is CASSPRTGGTDTQYF. CDR3 coding DNA: TGTGCCAGCAGCCCGAGGACAGGGGGCACAGATACGCAGTATTTT. This chain joins TRBV7-2 and TRBJ2-3; TRBD1 aligns across 9 bases. The CDR3 runs 15 residues. The germline V gene encodes CDR1 SGHTA and CDR2 FQGNSA. V gave up 5 bases and J gave up 1 base; unmatched junction bases: 4.

This clone was seen more than once but under ten times. The chain uses TRBV9 and TRBJ1-1; D remains unclear. With 0 bases removed from V and 0 bases from J, the gap between germline ends came to 12 bases. Germline CDR1 and CDR2: SGDLS and YYNGEE. The CDR3 loop spans 16 amino acids. CDR3: CASSVDDLVMNTEAFF. CDR3 DNA: TGTGCCAGCAGCGTAGATGACCTGGTCATGAACACTGAAGCTTTCTTT.

This clone was detected only once. This sequence joins TRBV19 and TRBJ1-2; unclear D gene. This CDR3 contains 15 residues. Trimming removed 6 bases at V and 0 bases at J, with 14 bases between. Germline V CDR1 and CDR2: LNHDA, SQIVND (reference sequence). DNA of the CDR3: TGTGCCAGTAGGGGGATGGACGTAGCTAACTATGGCTACACCTTC. It codes for CASRGMDVANYGYTF.

The chain recombines TRBV6-5 with TRBJ1-5; 9 bases fit TRBD1. The J segment lost 4 bases and the V segment lost 4 bases, leaving 5 bases of the junction unmatched. Germline V gene lookup returns CDR1 MNHEY and CDR2 SVGAGI. The CDR3 is 15 residues long. CDR3 region: CASSSGTGSNQPQHF. DNA for the CDR3: TGTGCCAGCAGTTCCGGGACAGGGAGTAATCAGCCCCAGCATTTT.

J is TRBJ2-1 and V is TRBV15, with 9 bases that match TRBD2. Germline assignment: CDR1 LNHNV and CDR2 YYDKDF (reference sequence). The CDR3 has 16 amino acids. V lost 5 bases to trimming and J lost 5 bases; unmatched junction nucleotides: 10. CDR3 DNA sequence: TGTGCCACCAGCTCTCCGACGGCTAGCGGGGACAATGAGCAGTTCTTC. Amino acids: CATSSPTASGDNEQFF. Filled out from reference TRBV15 and TRBJ2-1, the complete variable domain reads DAMVIQNPRYQVTQFGKPVTLSCSQTLNHNVMYWYQQKSSQAPKLLFHYYDKDFNNEADTPDNFQSRRPNTSFCFLDIRSPGLGDTAMYLCATSSPTASGDNEQFFGPGTRLTVL.